This TCR beta chain is from a study of cytomegalovirus exposure and HLA in healthy donors. For the study at large: Genotyping of 400 or so donors showed that over 80% belonged to the Caucasian-associated ancestry cluster.

The CDR3 sequence is 11 residues long. V lost 2 bases to trimming and J lost 11 bases, with 9 bases between them. Germline CDR1 is MNHNY and CDR2 is SVGAGI (reference sequence). 60 Vbeta and 13 Jbeta primers were used in PCR. Data came from immunoSEQ multiplex PCR; TCRdb stores just in-frame clones and leaves some out. The profile covers some 200,000 clones, with around 83% appearing a single time and around 0.8% taken by the ten largest. About this clone itself: Its antigen is not known.

Study outcomes and limitations: Most TCR sequences showed up rarely, but some public TCRs showed up in many donors.

The TCR sequence derives from a woman between 18 and 29 years old in good health and CMV-seronegative. The sample taken for sequencing was PBMCs. This chain joins TRBV6-6 and TRBJ1-1; D gene unclear. CDR3 protein: CASSYQNEAFF. Written as DNA, the CDR3 is TGTGCCAGCAGTTACCAAAACGAGGCTTTCTTT.